One sample yielded the 30 T cell receptor beta chains listed below, sequenced in a study of identical twins. TCRdb called the 5' RACE reads again in MiXCR, with one record for every CDR3 protein. Of hundreds of thousands of distinct CDR3 sequences listed, more than 6.5% were seen once; the top ten hold over 2%. The sample also formed part of further work on yellow fever vaccine responses in identical twins.

The sequenced sample consisted of memory (CD45RO+) T cells sorted from blood. These receptors were collected from a young woman in good health.

The V gene is TRBV7-9, the J gene TRBJ1-2; tentative D call: TRBD1 (5 bases). CDR3 size: 15 residues. CDR1 is SEHNR, CDR2 FQNEAQ, per germline (reference sequence). V was clipped by 1 base and J by 3 bases, with 12 bases between them. CDR3 DNA sequence: TGTGCCAGCAGCTTAGGGGGGGGGAACGACTATGGCTACACCTTC. This translates into CASSLGGGNDYGYTF.

V gene TRBV10-3 combines with J gene TRBJ2-1, with TRBD1 identical over 9 bases. The CDR3 has 20 residues. Germline V gives CDR1 ENHRY, CDR2 SYGVKD. Trimming took 4 bases from V and 5 from J; bases not matched to a gene: 21. CDR3 nucleotides: TGTGCCATCAGTGTCCCCGAGGAGGGACAGGGAGGACCTCTGGACAATGAGCAGTTCTTC. Encoded protein: CAISVPEEGQGGPLDNEQFF.

This clonotype was detected a few times. The chain combines TRBV28 with TRBJ2-1; 7 nucleotides agree with TRBD2. The germline V gene encodes CDR1 MDHEN and CDR2 SYDVKM. This CDR3 is 16 amino acids long. V gave up 1 base and J gave up 4 bases; unmatched junction bases: 7. This chain's CDR3 is CASSLLGGSVYNEQFF. Here the CDR3 DNA reads TGTGCCAGCAGTTTATTAGGCGGGAGTGTTTACAATGAGCAGTTCTTC. Combining the CDR3 with reference TRBV28 and TRBJ2-1 gives the whole variable domain DVKVTQSSRYLVKRTGEKVFLECVQDMDHENMFWYRQDPGLGLRLIYFSYDVKMKEKGDIPEGYSVSREKKERFSLILESASTNQTSMYLCASSLLGGSVYNEQFFGPGTRLTVL.

The gene calls are TRBV27 and TRBJ1-4, with D perhaps matching TRBD1 (6 bases). CDR1 is MNHEY and CDR2 is SMNVEV in the germline V gene (reference sequence). V was clipped by 8 bases and J by 4 bases, with 14 bases between them. The CDR3 runs 14 residues. CDR3 bases: TGTGCCAGCCGGGAAGGGGGGCGTAATGAAAAACTGTTTTTT. Its translation is CASREGGRNEKLFF. The whole variable domain, filled in from reference TRBV27 and TRBJ1-4, reads EAQVTQNPRYLITVTGKKLTVTCSQNMNHEYMSWYRQDPGLGLRQIYYSMNVEVTDKGDVPEGYKVSRKEKRNFPLILESPSPNQTSLYFCASREGGRNEKLFFGSGTQLSVL.

The rearrangement joins TRBV24-1 to TRBJ2-7, with unresolved D. Trimming cost V 7 bases and J 4 bases, with 13 bases left between them. The CDR3 length is 13 residues. CDR1 KGHDR and CDR2 SFDVKD come from the germline V gene. CDR3 coding DNA: TGTGCCACCAGCCTCCGTGTTGGATACGAGCAGTACGTC. Translation: CATSLRVGYEQYV.

This chain links TRBV4-2 with TRBJ2-7; TRBD2 matches at 12 bases. The junction had 3 bases not matched to a gene; V was cut back by 1 base and J by 2 bases. The CDR3 length is 16 residues. In germline, CDR1 is LGHNA, CDR2 YNFKEQ. This CDR3 is CASSQGLAGEAYEQYF. The CDR3 DNA follows: TGTGCCAGCAGCCAAGGACTAGCGGGAGAGGCCTACGAGCAGTACTTC.

This clonotype was seen at least ten times. The rearrangement joins TRBV5-6 to TRBJ1-1, with D perhaps TRBD1 (6 bases). This CDR3 comprises 17 residues. CDR1 is SGHDT and CDR2 is YYEEEE in the germline V gene. The V gene lost 2 bases and the J gene lost 1 base, with 18 bases spanning the gap. Here the CDR3 reads CASSFRGTFSPNTEAFF. The CDR3 DNA follows: TGTGCCAGCAGCTTCCGAGGGACATTCTCTCCGAACACTGAAGCTTTCTTT.

This clonotype was seen many times. The V and J genes are TRBV27 and TRBJ2-4; possibly TRBD1 or TRBD2 for D (5 bases each). V lost 3 bases and J 8 bases, leaving 11 bases between the germline ends. The CDR3 extends over 13 amino acids. Germline CDR1 MNHEY, CDR2 SMNVEV (reference sequence). CDR3 nucleotides: TGTGCCAGCAGTTTTTCGGGGACGGACATTCAGTACTTC. As protein: CASSFSGTDIQYF.

This clonotype was seen more than once but under ten times. The rearrangement uses TRBV28 and TRBJ1-6, with a possible D match to TRBD1 (5 bases). CDR1 is MDHEN, CDR2 SYDVKM, per germline. This CDR3 has 14 residues. Trimming took off 4 bases at V and 4 bases at J, with 8 bases between the two ends. CDR3 DNA sequence: TGTGCCAGCAGTTCTGGGGGATATAATTCACCCCTCCACTTT. Residues: CASSSGGYNSPLHF. Together with reference TRBV28 and TRBJ1-6, the CDR3 gives the full variable domain: DVKVTQSSRYLVKRTGEKVFLECVQDMDHENMFWYRQDPGLGLRLIYFSYDVKMKEKGDIPEGYSVSREKKERFSLILESASTNQTSMYLCASSSGGYNSPLHFGNGTRLTVT.

This clonotype was seen repeatedly, ten times or more. The chain joins TRBV12-3 or TRBV12-4 to TRBJ2-7; D perhaps matches TRBD1 (6 bases). The CDR3 loop spans 14 amino acids. Trimming cost V 5 bases and J 12 bases, with 23 bases left between them. DNA of the CDR3: TGTGCCAGCAGTGGCGAAGGGACACCCAACCGGGTGTACTTC. Translating gives CASSGEGTPNRVYF.

The CDR3 coding sequence is TGCGCCAGCAGCAGGGGACTAGCGGGGGACATTCAGTACTTC. Amino acids: CASSRGLAGDIQYF. The chain is built from TRBV5-1 and TRBJ2-4; 14 bases fit TRBD2. J lost 8 bases, V lost 4 bases, and 2 bases had no gene match. Germline CDR1 is SGHRS and CDR2 is YFSETQ. This CDR3 comprises 14 residues.

This clonotype was seen only a few times. J is TRBJ2-1 and V is TRBV18; 8 nucleotides match TRBD2. The CDR3 runs to 16 residues. Germline V lookup: CDR1 KGHSH, CDR2 LQKENI. V dropped 3 bases and J dropped 0; count of bases not matched to a gene: 4. The CDR3 DNA sequence: TGTGCCAGCTCACCCCCGGGACTAGTCTCCTACAATGAGCAGTTCTTC. It is translated as CASSPPGLVSYNEQFF.

This clonotype came up a few times. The chain couples TRBV7-9 to TRBJ2-1, with 7 bases identical to TRBD1. CDR1 is SEHNR and CDR2 is FQNEAQ in the germline V gene (reference sequence). CDR3 length: 14 amino acids. The trim removed 5 bases at V and 7 bases at J, leaving 8 bases unmatched. This CDR3 reads CASSPSDRVNEQFF. The CDR3 DNA follows: TGTGCCAGCAGCCCCTCCGACAGGGTAAATGAGCAGTTCTTC.

This chain connects TRBV7-9 to TRBJ2-2; tentatively, D is TRBD1 (5 bases). The germline CDR1 and CDR2 sequences are SEHNR and FQNEAQ (reference sequence). Trimming cost V 6 bases and J 5 bases, with 19 bases left between them. The CDR3 consists of 16 residues. The CDR3, as DNA: TGTGCCAGCAGTTTAACGGGCAGGGAATTAACCGGGGAGCTGTTTTTT. As protein: CASSLTGRELTGELFF.

V gene TRBV12-5 combines with J gene TRBJ2-1, with TRBD2 identical over 15 bases. The J segment lost 8 bases and the V segment lost 1 base, leaving 6 bases of the junction unmatched. CDR1 is LGHNT and CDR2 is FRNRAP in the germline V gene. This CDR3 is built from 17 residues. Here the CDR3 DNA reads TGTGCTAGTGGTTTGGGGACTAGCGGGGGGGCCCTCGATGAGCAGTTCTTC. It codes for CASGLGTSGGALDEQFF.

A few counts support this clonotype. The rearrangement uses TRBV4-1 and TRBJ2-7, with TRBD1 matching 9 bases. This CDR3 contains 15 residues. Germline loops: CDR1 MGHRA, CDR2 YSYEKL. The V and J ends lost 1 base and 2 bases, in that order; junction bases with no gene match: 3. CDR3 in amino acids: CASSQGGQGTYEQYV. CDR3 DNA: TGCGCCAGCAGCCAAGGGGGACAGGGAACCTACGAGCAGTACGTC.

The rearrangement uses TRBV6-1 and TRBJ1-1, with no clear D. CDR3 length: 14 amino acids. Germline V gene sequence: CDR1 MNHNS, CDR2 SASEGT. Trimming shortened V by 8 bases and J by 1 base, and 14 bases separated the two germline ends. As DNA, the CDR3 is TGTGCCAGCGCTAGACACGAAGAGAACACTGAAGCTTTCTTT. Protein: CASARHEENTEAFF.

The rearrangement links TRBV20-1 to TRBJ2-1, with 11 nucleotides matching TRBD2. J was trimmed by 10 bases and V by 5 bases; bases with no gene match: 16. The germline CDR1 and CDR2 sequences are DFQATT and SNEGSKA (reference sequence). The CDR3 runs to 16 residues. The CDR3 sequence is CSALNPGTSGVREQFF. As DNA, the CDR3 is TGCAGTGCTCTCAACCCCGGGACTAGCGGTGTCAGGGAGCAGTTCTTC.

This clonotype was seen at least ten times. The chain carries TRBV20-1 and TRBJ1-5, with D tentatively TRBD1 (5 bases). Between the trimmed V and J ends, which lost 5 bases and 2 bases, there was a span of 10 bases. The CDR3 length is 13 residues. Germline V CDR1 and CDR2: DFQATT, SNEGSKA (reference sequence). The CDR3 sequence: CSAVRGGNQPQHF. The CDR3 DNA sequence: TGCAGTGCTGTTAGGGGTGGCAATCAGCCCCAGCATTTT.

The V and J genes are TRBV12-3 or TRBV12-4 and TRBJ2-2; tentatively, D is TRBD2 (6 bases). This CDR3 comprises 17 residues. Trimming pared 3 bases from V and 3 bases from J, leaving 17 bases between. The CDR3 region is CASSFSRSGTYTGELFF. In nucleotides, the CDR3 is TGTGCCAGCAGTTTTTCCCGCTCCGGGACTTACACCGGGGAGCTGTTTTTT.

This clonotype was detected only a few times. This sequence joins TRBV5-1 and TRBJ1-2, with D possibly being TRBD1 (5 bases). Germline CDR1 reads SGHRS; CDR2 reads YFSETQ. This CDR3 spans 12 amino acids. Deletions cut 7 bases from V and 4 bases from J, with 11 bases between. The CDR3 spells CASGQGSYGYTF. Written as DNA, the CDR3 is TGCGCCAGCGGGCAGGGTTCCTATGGCTACACCTTC.

The chain has TRBV3-1 and TRBJ1-6; D call uncertain. V was pared by 0 bases and J by 3 bases, with 3 bases between. This CDR3 is 14 amino acids long. CDR1 is LGHDT, CDR2 YNNKEL, per germline (reference sequence). The CDR3 sequence: CASSQEIYNSPLHF. The CDR3 DNA sequence: TGTGCCAGCAGCCAAGAAATCTATAATTCACCCCTCCACTTT. Variable domain in full (rest from reference TRBV3-1 and TRBJ1-6): DTAVSQTPKYLVTQMGNDKSIKCEQNLGHDTMYWYKQDSKKFLKIMFSYNNKELIINETVPNRFSPKSPDKAHLNLHINSLELGDSAVYFCASSQEIYNSPLHFGNGTRLTVT.

At least ten counts were recorded for this clonotype. The CDR3 DNA sequence: TGTGCCAGCAGCCAGGACAGCCCCGGGGAGCTGTTTTTT. Amino acid sequence: CASSQDSPGELFF. The rearrangement links TRBV6-4 to TRBJ2-2; the D gene is possibly TRBD1 (6 bases). Between the trimmed V and J ends, which lost 6 bases and 6 bases, there was a span of 11 bases. Germline values: CDR1 MRHNA, CDR2 SNTAGT. CDR3 length equals 13 residues.

The chain combines TRBV11-2 with TRBJ2-2; 12 bases are shared with TRBD2. CDR3 length equals 15 residues. Germline trimming cut 6 bases from V and 6 bases from J; bases unmatched to any gene: 5. CDR1 and CDR2 (germline): SGHAT, FQNNGV. The CDR3 reads CASRLAGGSAGELFF. The CDR3 region has the DNA TGTGCCAGCAGACTAGCGGGAGGTTCTGCCGGGGAGCTGTTTTTT. The variable domain in full, completed from reference TRBV11-2 and TRBJ2-2, reads EAGVAQSPRYKIIEKRQSVAFWCNPISGHATLYWYQQILGQGPKLLIQFQNNGVVDDSQLPKDRFSAERLKGVDSTLKIQPAKLEDSAVYLCASRLAGGSAGELFFGEGSRLTVL.

This clonotype showed up many times. The rearrangement links TRBV28 to TRBJ1-2, with D maybe TRBD1 (5 bases). The germline V gene has CDR1 MDHEN and CDR2 SYDVKM. The CDR3 contains 10 residues. V dropped 10 bases and J dropped 8 bases, with 11 bases sitting between them. CDR3 DNA sequence: TGTGCCACCGGGGGGAGAGGCTACACCTTC. It specifies CATGGRGYTF.

This CDR3 reads CASSLLRGAGDVGAPSGYEQYF. For the CDR3, the DNA is TGCGCCAGCAGCCTCCTGAGGGGAGCGGGAGACGTTGGGGCCCCCAGTGGATACGAGCAGTACTTC. The chain combines TRBV5-1 with TRBJ2-7; 8 bases line up with TRBD2. Germline V gene lookup returns CDR1 SGHRS and CDR2 YFSETQ. The CDR3 is 22 amino acids. The J segment lost 4 bases and the V segment lost 4 bases, leaving 31 bases of the junction unmatched.

In this sample, this clonotype turned up many times. V usage is TRBV20-1 and J usage is TRBJ1-2, with 8 bases that match TRBD1. The trim removed 6 bases at V and 7 bases at J, leaving 4 bases unmatched. The CDR3 sequence is 11 residues long. Germline lookup yields CDR1 DFQATT and CDR2 SNEGSKA (reference sequence). In DNA, the CDR3 is TGCAGTGCCCAGGACAGGGCTGGCTACACCTTC. As protein: CSAQDRAGYTF.

There are many counts of this clonotype. V gene TRBV10-2 combines with J gene TRBJ1-5, with D unresolved. V lost 4 bases and J 6 bases, leaving 10 bases between the germline ends. The CDR3 is made up of 13 amino acids. The germline V gene encodes CDR1 WSHSY and CDR2 SAAADI. The CDR3 sequence: CASSVSGVQPQHF. As DNA, the CDR3 is TGCGCCAGCAGTGTATCCGGGGTTCAGCCCCAGCATTTT.

This clonotype came up many times. The CDR3 DNA sequence: TGTGCCAGCAGCCGGCGGGTTGACAGGCTACCGAGCAATCAGCCCCAGCATTTT. It specifies CASSRRVDRLPSNQPQHF. The chain recombines TRBV28 with TRBJ1-5; weak D call: TRBD1 (6 bases). Germline-derived CDR1 and CDR2 are MDHEN and SYDVKM. V was pared by 6 bases and J by 1 base, with 22 bases between. The CDR3 is 18 residues long. Full variable domain (rest looked up from reference TRBV28 and TRBJ1-5): DVKVTQSSRYLVKRTGEKVFLECVQDMDHENMFWYRQDPGLGLRLIYFSYDVKMKEKGDIPEGYSVSREKKERFSLILESASTNQTSMYLCASSRRVDRLPSNQPQHFGDGTRLSIL.

This chain joins TRBV11-1 and TRBJ1-1; D ambiguous. The CDR3 length is 15 residues. The ends were cut back, 3 bases at V and 5 bases at J, with 16 bases in the middle. Germline lookup yields CDR1 SGHAT and CDR2 FQDESV (reference sequence). For the CDR3, the DNA is TGTGCCAGCAGCTTTGGAGGGTACTTTGATACTGAAGCTTTCTTT. Protein sequence: CASSFGGYFDTEAFF.